Here is one TCR beta chain with its context. The data were produced by immunoSEQ multiplex PCR, yet TCRdb's version contains in-frame clones alone and is incomplete. The sample holds fewer than 350,000 clones, roughly 85% seen once. The data derive from a study of blood T cell repertoires in COVID-19. For the study at large: Samples representing acute and convalescent COVID-19 were sourced from the United States, Italy and Spain. In each case, the material was cDNA or gDNA derived from T cells, B-cell-depleted T cells, or PBMCs.

CDR3 length equals 16 residues. CDR1 and CDR2 (germline): SGHTA, FQGNSA. Trimming cost V 1 base and J 5 bases; bases outside gene matches: 7. Participant reports of clinical history set cohort assignment. Sequencing was performed on PBMCs or T cells enriched from blood (not recorded which). The chain couples TRBV7-2 to TRBJ2-2; 7 bases are shared with TRBD2. This receptor was taken from a woman between 35 and 50 years old who had recovered from COVID-19. The CDR3 protein is CASSLVAGDRTGELFF. CDR3 nucleotides: TGTGCCAGCAGCTTAGTCGCGGGAGACCGAACCGGGGAGCTGTTTTTT.